These 24 T cell receptor beta chains originate from one sample sequenced in a study of cytomegalovirus exposure and HLA in healthy donors. A multiplex PCR was run with 60 Vbeta primers and 13 Jbeta primers. Libraries were prepared by immunoSEQ multiplex PCR; TCRdb keeps only in-frame clonotypes and omits some of them. The table lists 85,000 to 110,000 clones, more than 75% of them singletons, with around a tenth in the top ten. The source material was PBMCs. The receptors derive from a woman between 18 and 29 years old in good health and CMV-seropositive.

This clone occurred a few times. The chain couples TRBV14 to TRBJ2-6; perhaps TRBD2 as D (6 bases). This CDR3 is built from 15 residues. CDR1 is SGHDN, CDR2 FVKESK, per germline. V dropped 4 bases and J dropped 0 bases, with 7 bases sitting between them. CDR3 in amino acids: CASSPGSSGANVLTF. CDR3 coding DNA: TGTGCCAGCAGCCCCGGGAGCTCTGGGGCCAACGTCCTGACTTTC.

This rearrangement joins TRBV6-1 to TRBJ1-6, with 9 bases fitting TRBD1. This CDR3 has 14 residues. V shed 8 bases, J shed 6 bases, and the junction held 5 bases outside the gene matches. The germline CDR1 and CDR2 sequences are MNHNS and SASEGT. The CDR3 DNA sequence: TGTGCCAGCTGCTGGGACAGGGCTAATTCACCCCTCCACTTT. Translating gives CASCWDRANSPLHF.

V and J are TRBV27 and TRBJ2-3; 7 bases are a match to TRBD2. CDR1 and CDR2 from the germline V gene are MNHEY and SMNVEV (reference sequence). The CDR3 spans 13 residues. The ends lost 0 bases at V and 9 bases at J; junction bases unmatched: 3. The chain's CDR3 is CASSLSASGTQYF. The CDR3 DNA is TGTGCCAGCAGTTTATCGGCTAGCGGCACGCAGTATTTT.

Only one count was recorded for this clone. The chain carries TRBV5-1 and TRBJ2-1, with D perhaps TRBD2 (6 bases). CDR1 is SGHRS and CDR2 is YFSETQ in the germline V gene. The ends were cut back, 4 bases at V and 5 bases at J, with 19 bases in the middle. The CDR3 spans 16 residues. CDR3 in amino acids: CASSEMTRLTHNEQFF. In DNA, the CDR3 is TGCGCCAGCAGCGAAATGACTAGACTGACCCACAATGAGCAGTTCTTC.

The chain employs TRBV5-1 and TRBJ2-1; 8 bases match TRBD2. The trim removed 1 base at V and 7 bases at J, leaving 7 bases unmatched. The CDR3 is 15 residues long. CDR1 is SGHRS and CDR2 is YFSETQ in the germline V gene. The CDR3 sequence: CASSLTGGPVNEQFF. CDR3 DNA sequence: TGCGCCAGCAGCTTGACGGGAGGGCCGGTGAATGAGCAGTTCTTC.

The chain links TRBV7-6 to TRBJ1-1; a possible D gene is TRBD1 (6 bases). The CDR3 runs 14 residues. V was trimmed by 1 base and J by 6 bases, leaving 12 bases between them. Germline loops: CDR1 SGHVS, CDR2 FNYEAQ. CDR3 loop: CASSLVSGVAEAFF. CDR3 sequence (DNA): TGTGCCAGCAGCTTAGTTTCAGGGGTGGCTGAAGCTTTCTTT.

V is TRBV5-6 and J is TRBJ2-1; 9 bases fit TRBD1. V lost 4 bases and J lost 10; bases outside the gene matches: 15. CDR1 is SGHDT and CDR2 is YYEEEE in the germline V gene. The CDR3 contains 16 residues. CDR3 sequence: CASSKTGGGRLIEQFF. DNA for the CDR3: TGTGCCAGCAGCAAGACAGGGGGGGGCCGGCTAATCGAGCAGTTCTTC.

This chain links TRBV6-6 with TRBJ2-7; maybe TRBD1 (5 bases). CDR3 length equals 14 residues. Germline lookup yields CDR1 MNHNY and CDR2 SVGAGI (reference sequence). V lost 6 bases and J lost 1, with 13 bases in between. Here the CDR3 reads CASSQTVDSYEQYF. DNA of the CDR3: TGTGCCAGCAGCCAGACAGTAGATTCCTACGAGCAGTACTTC.

The V gene is TRBV13, the J gene TRBJ1-1; D call uncertain. Germline loops: CDR1 PRHDT, CDR2 FYEKMQ (reference sequence). With 5 bases removed from V and 9 bases from J, the gap between germline ends came to 19 bases. CDR3 length: 14 residues. The CDR3 coding sequence is TGTGCCAGCAGCACTAGAGGGTCGGGAGACAAAGCTTTCTTT. Its translation: CASSTRGSGDKAFF.

The rearrangement joins TRBV5-1 to TRBJ1-5, with 10 nucleotides matching TRBD1. The germline V gene has CDR1 SGHRS and CDR2 YFSETQ. This CDR3 has 14 amino acids. The J segment lost 10 bases and the V segment lost 0 bases, leaving 4 bases of the junction unmatched. CDR3 loop: CASSLETGGGPQHF. The CDR3 DNA is TGCGCCAGCAGCTTGGAGACAGGGGGCGGACCCCAGCATTTT.

V and J are TRBV10-3 and TRBJ2-5; possible D gene TRBD1, 5 bases. V was clipped by 10 bases and J by 5 bases, with 17 bases between them. The CDR3 length is 13 residues. Germline V gene sequence: CDR1 ENHRY, CDR2 SYGVKD. DNA for the CDR3: TGTGCCACCCAAGACATAGGGGTTGAGACCCAGTACTTC. It is translated as CATQDIGVETQYF.

This chain links TRBV19 with TRBJ2-6; D perhaps matches TRBD2 (5 bases). The CDR3 consists of 15 residues. Trimming stripped 1 base from V and 3 bases from J, with 7 bases between. CDR1 and CDR2 (germline): LNHDA, SQIVND (reference sequence). This CDR3 is CASSIAGNGANVLTF. The CDR3 DNA sequence: TGTGCCAGTAGTATAGCCGGGAATGGGGCCAACGTCCTGACTTTC.

The gene calls are TRBV5-4 and TRBJ1-1, with 8 nucleotides matching TRBD1. The germline gives CDR1 SGHNT, CDR2 YYREEE (reference sequence). This CDR3 has 13 residues. Trimming cost V 3 bases and J 4 bases; bases outside gene matches: 2. CDR3 nucleotide sequence: TGTGCCAGCAGCTACGACAGGGGCACTGAAGCTTTCTTT. Translating it yields CASSYDRGTEAFF.

CDR3 sequence (DNA): TGCGCCAGCAGCTCGAACTCGGGGGTTTCACCCCTCCACTTT. Encoded protein: CASSSNSGVSPLHF. This chain connects TRBV5-1 to TRBJ1-6; D is perhaps TRBD1 (5 bases). The CDR3 is 14 residues long. Trimming pared 3 bases from V and 9 bases from J, leaving 13 bases between. Germline lookup yields CDR1 SGHRS and CDR2 YFSETQ.

J is TRBJ1-3 and V is TRBV6-5; no definite D call. Trimming stripped 8 bases from V and 5 bases from J, with 16 bases between. The CDR3 spans 14 residues. Germline loops: CDR1 MNHEY, CDR2 SVGAGI. The CDR3, as DNA: TGTGCCAGCGCCCAGACAAGGATGAGAAACACCATATATTTT. Encoded protein: CASAQTRMRNTIYF.

As for this clone: One end of the junction varies from germline; a read error may be responsible. This sequence joins TRBV25-1 and TRBJ2-5; unclear D gene. Germline V gives CDR1 MGHDK, CDR2 SYGVNS. The CDR3 has 13 amino acids. This CDR3 reads CATSEPPFETQYF. In nucleotides, the CDR3 is TGTGCCACCAGTGAACCCCCGTTTGAGACCCAGTACTTC.

The genes are TRBV7-9 and TRBJ2-3; a weak D match, TRBD2 (6 bases). The germline CDR1 and CDR2 sequences are SEHNR and FQNEAQ (reference sequence). The V gene lost 5 bases and the J gene lost 5 bases, with 11 bases spanning the gap. The CDR3 has 13 residues. The CDR3 DNA reads as TGTGCCAGCAGCACGGCCGGGGGAGATACGCAGTATTTT. Residues: CASSTAGGDTQYF.

V gene TRBV5-4 combines with J gene TRBJ1-1, with D possibly being TRBD1 (5 bases). CDR1 and CDR2 from the germline V gene are SGHNT and YYREEE (reference sequence). Trimming left V 0 bases short and J 0 bases short, with 12 bases between. The CDR3 runs to 16 residues. The CDR3 coding sequence is TGTGCCAGCAGCTTGGAACGGGGCGGGATGAACACTGAAGCTTTCTTT. Amino acid sequence: CASSLERGGMNTEAFF.

This clone was seen just once. The rearrangement uses TRBV5-1 and TRBJ2-7; TRBD1 agrees at 7 bases. With 1 base clipped from V and 3 bases from J, the junction kept 4 bases outside the gene matches. This CDR3 comprises 14 residues. In germline, CDR1 is SGHRS, CDR2 YFSETQ. The chain's CDR3 is CASSLHPGGYEQYF. The CDR3 DNA follows: TGCGCCAGCAGCTTGCACCCAGGGGGCTACGAGCAGTACTTC. Full variable domain (outside the CDR3, taken from reference TRBV5-1 and TRBJ2-7): KAGVTQTPRYLIKTRGQQVTLSCSPISGHRSVSWYQQTPGQGLQFLFEYFSETQRNKGNFPGRFSGRQFSNSRSEMNVSTLELGDSALYLCASSLHPGGYEQYFGPGTRLTVT.

The genes are TRBV7-8 and TRBJ2-1, with D possibly TRBD2 on 5 matching bases. Trimming removed 1 base from V and 9 bases from J, with 13 bases in between. From germline, CDR1 is SGHVS and CDR2 FQNEAQ. This CDR3 region has 14 residues. CDR3 bases: TGTGCCAGCAGCTTAGTCGGAGGAAACATTGAGCAGTTCTTC. It translates to CASSLVGGNIEQFF.

The V and J genes are TRBV5-6 and TRBJ1-5; the D is unclear. V shed 0 bases and J shed 4 bases, with 5 bases lying between them. Per germline, CDR1 SGHDT and CDR2 YYEEEE. The CDR3 runs 13 residues. CDR3 sequence: CASSLDRNQPQHF. CDR3 sequence (DNA): TGTGCCAGCAGCTTGGACAGAAATCAGCCCCAGCATTTT.

V usage is TRBV5-1 and J usage is TRBJ1-1; D possibly corresponds to TRBD1 (6 bases). Germline V CDR1 and CDR2: SGHRS, YFSETQ. The length of the CDR3 is 17 residues. Trimming left V 0 bases short and J 1 base short, with 16 bases between. CDR3 region: CASSLELGAGTNTEAFF. CDR3 nucleotide sequence: TGCGCCAGCAGCTTGGAATTGGGGGCGGGCACGAACACTGAAGCTTTCTTT.

The chain recombines TRBV4-3 with TRBJ2-7; 9 bases agree with TRBD1. Germline loops: CDR1 LGHNA, CDR2 YSLEER. This CDR3 is 14 amino acids long. The junction had 3 bases not matched to a gene; V was cut back by 4 bases and J by 2 bases. As DNA, the CDR3 is TGCGCCAGCAGCCCCACAGGGGGCACCTACGAGCAGTACTTC. This encodes CASSPTGGTYEQYF.

The chain recombines TRBV7-9 with TRBJ2-1; a weak D match, TRBD2 (6 bases). The CDR3 is 15 residues long. From germline, CDR1 is SEHNR and CDR2 FQNEAQ (reference sequence). V lost 5 bases, J lost 4 bases, and 15 bases lay in between. CDR3: CASSPRTGTYNEQFF. The CDR3 DNA follows: TGTGCCAGCAGCCCCCGGACTGGGACTTACAATGAGCAGTTCTTC.